This T cell receptor beta chain was recorded in a study of graft-versus-host responses after intestinal transplantation. Across the study: Multivisceral, liver-intestinal, or isolated intestinal grafts were transplanted into recipients. After anti-thymocyte globulin induction, recipients took tacrolimus and steroids for three to four years.

The V segment lost 6 bases and the J segment 0 bases; nucleotides outside the gene matches: 5. The CDR3 is made up of 15 amino acids. Germline CDR1 reads MRHNA; CDR2 reads SNTAGT. Profiling relied on immunoSEQ multiplex PCR, and the TCRdb table lists in-frame clones only, not all of them. Of about 40,000 clones listed, over 85% were seen once; the top ten hold less than 8.5%. About this clone itself: The antigen remains undetermined.

Broader study findings: Some patients had graft-donor T cell macrochimerism. In their allografts, the ratios of graft-versus-host to host-versus-graft T cell clones were high.

The material was PBMCs, obtained around 270 days after transplant. The clonotype comes from a human patient who received an intestinal transplant, so some T cells may come from the graft donor. J is TRBJ2-1 and V is TRBV6-4, with TRBD2 matching 7 bases. CDR3 loop: CASSQSSGSYNEQFF. The CDR3 DNA is TGTGCCAGCAGCCAATCTAGCGGCTCCTACAATGAGCAGTTCTTC.